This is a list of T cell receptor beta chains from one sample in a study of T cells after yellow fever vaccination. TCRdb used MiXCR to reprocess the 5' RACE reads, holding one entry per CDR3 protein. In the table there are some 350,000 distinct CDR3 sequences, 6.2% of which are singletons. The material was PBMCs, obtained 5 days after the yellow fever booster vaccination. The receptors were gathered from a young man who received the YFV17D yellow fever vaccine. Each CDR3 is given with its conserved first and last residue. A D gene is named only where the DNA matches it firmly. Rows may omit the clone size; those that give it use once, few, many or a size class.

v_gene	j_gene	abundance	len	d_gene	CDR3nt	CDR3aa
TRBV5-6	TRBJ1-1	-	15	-	TGTGCCAGCAGCTTTTTTAATGATCGGAACACTGAAGCTTTCTTT	CASSFFNDRNTEAFF
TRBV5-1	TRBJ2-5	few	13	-	TGCGCCAGCACCACAGGGTCCGGAGAGACCCAGTACTTC	CASTTGSGETQYF
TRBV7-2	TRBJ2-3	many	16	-	TGTGCCAGCAGCGTACTGGGAGCCGGGGTCGCAGATACGCAGTATTTT	CASSVLGAGVADTQYF
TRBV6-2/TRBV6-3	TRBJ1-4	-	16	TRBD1	TGTGCCAGCAGTTCCGCCCGGACAGGGAGGAATGAAAAACTGTTTTTT	CASSSARTGRNEKLFF
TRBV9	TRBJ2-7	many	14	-	TGTGCCAGCAGCGAGGGCGTAAAGGGGCATGAGCAGTACTTC	CASSEGVKGHEQYF
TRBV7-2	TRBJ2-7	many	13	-	TGTGCCAGCAGCTCCGGGACCTCCTACGAGCAGTACTTC	CASSSGTSYEQYF
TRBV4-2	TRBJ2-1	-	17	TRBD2	TGTGCCAGCAGCATTAGCGGGAGGACCAATCCCTACAATGAGCAGTTCTTC	CASSISGRTNPYNEQFF
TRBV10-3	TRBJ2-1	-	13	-	TGTGCCATCACAGAGCTTAGTCGCAATGAGCAGTTCTTC	CAITELSRNEQFF
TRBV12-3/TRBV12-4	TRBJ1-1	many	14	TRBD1	TGTGCCAGCAGTTTAGGACAGGGCCACACTGAAGCTTTCTTT	CASSLGQGHTEAFF
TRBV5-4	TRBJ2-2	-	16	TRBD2	TGTGCCAGCAGCCGGCTAATAGCGGGAGGGCCCGGGGAGCTGTTTTTT	CASSRLIAGGPGELFF
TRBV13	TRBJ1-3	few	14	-	TGTGCCAGCAGCTTCGGGGCGCGAGGAAACACCATATATTTT	CASSFGARGNTIYF
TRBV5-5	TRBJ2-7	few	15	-	TGTGCCAGCAGCTTCCATCCCATCCAAAACTACGAGCAGTACTTC	CASSFHPIQNYEQYF
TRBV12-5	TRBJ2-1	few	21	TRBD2	TGTGCTAGTGGTTTGGTACCCAAAGGACTAGCGGGAGGGCCTAGCGGTAATGAGCAGTTCTTC	CASGLVPKGLAGGPSGNEQFF
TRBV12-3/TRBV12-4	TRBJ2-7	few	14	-	TGTGCCAGCAGACCCTCGGCAGGGAATTACGAGCAGTACTTC	CASRPSAGNYEQYF
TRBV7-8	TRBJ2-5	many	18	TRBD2	TGTGCCAGCAGCTACCGACGGGGACTAGCGGGAGTTACTGAGACCCAGTACTTC	CASSYRRGLAGVTETQYF
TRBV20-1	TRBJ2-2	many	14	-	TGCAGTGCTAGGGATACCGGGAGCACCGGGGAGCTGTTTTTT	CSARDTGSTGELFF